One and the same sample provided the 8 T cell receptor beta chains below, sequenced in a study of blood T cells in healthy people across ages. Next came a second PCR, run for about 6 to 11 cycles, which used a sample-barcoded 5' primer along with a J-beta primer mix. TCRdb recomputed calls from the 5' RACE reads with MiXCR, one row per CDR3 protein. Of more than 750,000 distinct CDR3 sequences listed, 25% to 30% were seen once; the top ten hold roughly 10%. Separately, the same data were catalogued under a study of T cells of mothers and their children.

Sequenced: blood. These receptors were collected from a woman in her forties in good health.

This clonotype was recorded once. Germline is not matched at one junction end, which may reflect a read error. V gene TRBV2 combines with J gene TRBJ1-1, with D maybe TRBD1 (6 bases). Germline V lookup: CDR1 SNHLY, CDR2 FYNNEI. The CDR3 consists of 15 residues. The CDR3 DNA sequence: TGTGCCAGCAGTGGCCACGGACAGAAGAACACTGGAGCTTTCTTT. It specifies CASSGHGQKNTGAFF.

The gene calls are TRBV7-3 and TRBJ1-1, with 8 positions matching TRBD1. The CDR3 is made up of 18 amino acids. CDR1 and CDR2 (germline): SGHTA, FQGTGA. V gave up 5 bases and J gave up 11 bases; unmatched junction bases: 25. CDR3 protein: CASSAYLYPGRTGQVAFF. For the CDR3, the DNA is TGTGCCAGCAGCGCATACCTATATCCCGGACGGACAGGGCAGGTCGCTTTCTTT.

This clonotype was counted ten times or more. The rearrangement links TRBV4-1 to TRBJ1-4; D not certain. V was trimmed by 4 bases and J by 7 bases, leaving 22 bases between them. Germline assignment: CDR1 MGHRA and CDR2 YSYEKL. The CDR3 is 17 residues long. CDR3 nucleotides: TGCGCCAGCAGCCGCTCTGGTCTGGGCGCGCATAGTGAAAAACTGTTTTTT. Amino acids: CASSRSGLGAHSEKLFF.

This clonotype appeared many times. The genes are TRBV10-3 and TRBJ1-2; no reliable D call. Germline V gene data show CDR1 as ENHRY and CDR2 as SYGVKD. The CDR3 is made up of 13 amino acids. Trimming left V 2 bases short and J 4 bases short, with 8 bases between. CDR3: CAISEDPSYGYTF. CDR3 coding DNA: TGTGCCATCAGTGAGGACCCAAGCTATGGCTACACCTTC.

This clonotype was seen more than once but under ten times. The chain links TRBV4-1 to TRBJ2-5; D perhaps matches TRBD2 (6 bases). The CDR3 totals 17 residues. Trimming stripped 1 base from V and 0 bases from J, with 15 bases between. CDR1 and CDR2 from the germline V gene are MGHRA and YSYEKL. This CDR3 is CASSQGRADYYQETQYF. CDR3 DNA: TGCGCCAGCAGCCAAGGAAGGGCGGACTACTACCAAGAGACCCAGTACTTC.

The sample holds a few counts of this clonotype. The chain recombines TRBV30 with TRBJ2-5; D possibly uses TRBD1 or TRBD2 (5 bases each). Deletions cut 1 base from V and 1 base from J, with 16 bases between. Germline assignment: CDR1 GTSNPN and CDR2 SVGIG (reference sequence). The CDR3 is 16 amino acids. The CDR3 coding sequence is TGTGCCTGGAGTGGGGGACCTTCGGCCATCCAAGAGACCCAGTACTTC. Translated: CAWSGGPSAIQETQYF.

The gene calls are TRBV27 and TRBJ1-2; D not resolved. From germline, CDR1 is MNHEY and CDR2 SMNVEV (reference sequence). The CDR3 extends over 14 amino acids. Trimming took off 6 bases at V and 4 bases at J, with 15 bases between the two ends. CDR3 in amino acids: CASSPHEAFYGYTF. As DNA, the CDR3 is TGTGCCAGCAGCCCACATGAAGCTTTCTATGGCTACACCTTC.

This clonotype was observed at least ten times. The rearrangement joins TRBV29-1 to TRBJ1-2, with D unresolved. The CDR3 is made up of 11 amino acids. Germline lookup yields CDR1 SQVTM and CDR2 ANQGSEA. With 8 bases removed from V and 0 bases from J, the gap between germline ends came to 7 bases. CDR3 sequence: CSSLANYGYTF. The CDR3 coding sequence is TGCAGCTCATTAGCTAACTATGGCTACACCTTC.